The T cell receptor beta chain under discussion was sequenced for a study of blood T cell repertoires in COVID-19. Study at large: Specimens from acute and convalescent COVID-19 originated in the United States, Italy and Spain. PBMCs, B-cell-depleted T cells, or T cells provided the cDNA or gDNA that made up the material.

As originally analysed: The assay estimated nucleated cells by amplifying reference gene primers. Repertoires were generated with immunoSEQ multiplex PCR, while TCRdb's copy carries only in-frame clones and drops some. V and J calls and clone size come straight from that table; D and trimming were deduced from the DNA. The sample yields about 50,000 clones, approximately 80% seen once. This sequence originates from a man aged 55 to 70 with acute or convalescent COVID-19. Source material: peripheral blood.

The CDR3 DNA follows: TGCGCCGTCGGGGGGCCCCAAGAGACCCAGTACTTC. Translation gives CAVGGPQETQYF. This chain connects TRBV5-1 to TRBJ2-5; perhaps TRBD2 as D (7 bases). Germline V CDR1 and CDR2: SGHRS, YFSETQ. V was trimmed by 10 bases and J by 1 base, leaving 11 bases between them. The CDR3 length is 12 residues.